The present T cell receptor (beta chain) was sequenced within a study of beta chain features in type 1 diabetes. Expressed TCRB transcripts got sequenced, as all isolated RNA was reverse transcribed. Generated by immunoSEQ multiplex PCR, the TCRdb table keeps only in-frame clones and is missing some. The data hold hundreds of thousands of clones, with about 12% observed a single time. The CDR3 loop spans 12 amino acids. The germline gives CDR1 MNHNY, CDR2 SVGAGI (reference sequence). V lost 9 bases and J 5 bases, leaving 13 bases between the germline ends. This clone was seen more than once but under ten times. Its target is not known. Study outcomes and limitations: Researchers reported that naive, central memory and Treg TCRB repertoires appeared more similar in patients than in healthy donors. In every one of the four CD4+ subsets, TCRB CDR3s were moderately but significantly shorter in Type 1 diabetes patients.

This clonotype originated in a woman aged 18-30 years with type 1 diabetes. Sample: naive CD4+ T cells from blood. The chain couples TRBV6-6 to TRBJ2-5; perhaps TRBD2 as D (7 bases). For the CDR3, the DNA is TGTGCCAGTTGGGGGGGCATGGAGACCCAGTACTTC. Translated, it gives CASWGGMETQYF.